This T cell receptor beta chain was observed in a study of response to subunit inactivated influenza vaccine. Study observations and caveats: The study's authors posited that every seasonal influenza vaccination enlists few new T cells.

Concerning this clonotype itself: Its antigen is as yet unknown.

TCRdb processed the RT-PCR reads anew with MiXCR; each CDR3 protein has one entry. Among hundreds of thousands of distinct CDR3 sequences, roughly 10% were seen once, and the ten largest hold roughly 10%. Source: PBMCs from blood, taken on the day of vaccination. This TCR came from a man in his fifties or sixties who received an inactivated influenza vaccine.

The CDR3 bases are TGTGCCAGCAGCTTAATCAACACCGGCGGGGAGGACAATGAGCAGTTCTTC. The encoded protein is CASSLINTGGEDNEQFF. The rearrangement links TRBV7-9 to TRBJ2-1; TRBD2 is a possible D gene (6 bases). The CDR3 has 17 amino acids. The V and J ends lost 2 bases and 5 bases respectively, with 19 bases between them. CDR1 is SEHNR, CDR2 FQNEAQ, per germline (reference sequence).